The T cell receptor (beta chain) under discussion was sequenced for a study of blood T cells in healthy people across ages. As regards this clonotype: Its antigen is as yet unknown.

Study observations and caveats: A strong correlation was seen between TCR beta diversity and naive T cell percentage. Comparison with aged donors showed that long-lived donors had more naive CD4+ cells and higher diversity. Per million T cells, TCR beta diversity dropped roughly linearly as age increased.

Then a second PCR, running roughly 7 to 12 cycles, was carried out with a sample-barcoded 5' primer and a J-beta primer mix. Carrying 12 random nucleotides, a template-switch adaptor labeled each individual cDNA molecule. TCRdb fed the 5' RACE reads into MiXCR, producing one record per CDR3 protein. The table lists around 1,800,000 distinct CDR3 sequences, 30% to 40% of them singletons. V lost 3 bases and J lost 7, with 15 bases in between. The CDR3 loop spans 14 amino acids. The V gene's germline CDR1 is SGHVS and CDR2 FQNEAQ. The rearrangement uses TRBV7-8 and TRBJ2-5; D possibly uses TRBD1 or TRBD2 (6 bases each). The specimen sequenced was blood. The TCR originated in a human donor in good health. In nucleotides, the CDR3 is TGTGCCAGCAGCTTCCGGGGGATAGGGGGGACCCAGTACTTC. Its protein product is CASSFRGIGGTQYF.